This T cell receptor beta chain was found in a study of blood T cell repertoires in COVID-19 (dated by TCRdb to 2019 to 2021). With respect to the entire study: Collaborator samples came from the United States, Italy and Spain and covered acute and convalescent phases of COVID-19. The prospective study material was composed of cDNA or gDNA derived from T cells, B-cell-depleted T cells, or PBMCs. Subjects who had been exposed to COVID-19, were actively infected with it, or had recovered from it provided the deeply sampled blood TCRbeta repertoires that made up the dataset. The repertoires were released in a freely available public database meant as a resource for research on the immune response to SARS-CoV-2. The samples were drawn from two sources: the first 160 participants of the ongoing ImmuneRACE study, and 1,200 or so subjects contributed by 6 global collaborators. Sample metadata almost always included a de-identified subject ID, COVID-19 status, age in years and sex. Where available, HLA class I and class II types were taken from metadata supplied by the sample provider and were not determined by assay-based typing. Overall study results and their limits: How much clinical and demographic metadata was included differed by source and by participant, and the metadata was provided uncurated.

Worth noting for this clone: Its antigen is unknown. Base qualities are not at hand, and no much larger clone is one base apart.

Whole blood was collected in K2EDTA tubes by collaborating institutions according to the institutions' own protocols. For TCRbeta analysis, collaborators shipped samples as frozen whole blood, isolated PBMCs, or DNA extracted from either of those sample types. Per the germline V gene, MRHNA is the CDR1 and SNTAGT is the CDR2. From cysteine to phenylalanine, the CDR3 is 15 amino acids long. The sequence is cut down to CDR3 DNA, 45 bases in frame from base 1. V drops 8 bases and J drops 3 bases, leaving 19 bases in between. TCRbeta CDR3 regions were amplified from genomic DNA by means of the immunoSEQ Assay, a bias-controlled multiplex PCR. In the paper's pipeline: The number of nucleated cells in each sample was estimated by amplification of reference gene primers within the assay. Sequence reads were collapsed and filtered to measure the absolute abundance of every unique TCRbeta CDR3 rearrangement. For each sample, productive Simpson clonality was calculated as the square root of Simpson's diversity index over productive rearrangements. In TCRdb, the immuneACCESS table is reduced to in-frame sequences with V and J assigned. These tables do not hold every clone; where another copy was compared, an unresolved V gene accounts for under half, and the others remain unexplained. V, J and clone size are taken as reported in that table, and D and trimming were inferred from the DNA itself. This sample comprises tens of thousands of clones, about nine tenths of them detected only once. The ten largest account for about 22% of the sample.

This clonotype was sampled from a man aged 50-60 years with active COVID-19. Sequencing was carried out using peripheral blood. The V gene is TRBV6-4 and the J gene is TRBJ1-1, and perhaps TRBD1 as D gene, on 5 matching bases. CDR3 loop: CASGGGRDWDTEAFF. The DNA reads TGTGCCAGCGGGGGGGGAAGGGATTGGGACACTGAAGCTTTCTTT.